The 23 T cell receptor beta chains presented below share a single source sample, sequenced in a study of cytomegalovirus exposure and HLA in healthy donors. Amplification used 60 Vbeta primers and 13 Jbeta primers. Measured with immunoSEQ multiplex PCR; TCRdb has only the in-frame clones, and not every one. The table shows 120,000 to 150,000 clones, with roughly 76% occurring only once. The material sequenced was PBMCs. All receptors come from a woman in her thirties in good health and CMV-seronegative.

This sequence joins TRBV5-1 and TRBJ2-1; the D gene is possibly TRBD2 (6 bases). Germline V CDR1 and CDR2: SGHRS, YFSETQ. The CDR3 is 15 residues long. Trimming stripped 4 bases from V and 10 bases from J, with 21 bases between. Here the CDR3 reads CASSTERREYDEQFF. Written as DNA, the CDR3 is TGCGCCAGCAGCACCGAGCGACGGGAGTATGACGAGCAGTTCTTC.

The CDR3 DNA is TGTGCCAGCAGCCAGACTACGGTGGAGACCTACGAGCAGTACTTC. Amino acid sequence: CASSQTTVETYEQYF. The V gene is TRBV11-2, the J gene TRBJ2-7; possible D gene TRBD2, 5 bases. CDR3 length: 15 residues. The V gene's germline CDR1 is SGHAT and CDR2 FQNNGV. The V end lost 5 bases, the J end lost 2 bases, and 16 bases lay between the germline ends.

The chain uses TRBV9 and TRBJ1-6; 12 bases line up with TRBD1. This CDR3 has 14 amino acids. Unmatched junction bases numbered 2, after V lost 4 bases and J lost 9 bases. Germline CDR1 reads SGDLS; CDR2 reads YYNGEE. The CDR3 bases are TGTGCCAGCAGCCCGGGACAGGGGGCTTCACCCCTCCACTTT. Protein: CASSPGQGASPLHF.

The chain joins TRBV5-1 to TRBJ1-1; a weak D match, TRBD1 (6 bases). Looked up from germline, CDR1 is SGHRS and CDR2 is YFSETQ. V lost 4 bases to trimming and J lost 0 bases, with 10 bases between them. The CDR3 length is 14 residues. The chain's CDR3 is CASSGRDMNTEAFF. DNA of the CDR3: TGCGCCAGCAGCGGAAGGGACATGAACACTGAAGCTTTCTTT. The full variable domain, rest sourced from reference TRBV5-1 and TRBJ1-1, is KAGVTQTPRYLIKTRGQQVTLSCSPISGHRSVSWYQQTPGQGLQFLFEYFSETQRNKGNFPGRFSGRQFSNSRSEMNVSTLELGDSALYLCASSGRDMNTEAFFGQGTRLTVV.

The V call is TRBV18, the J call TRBJ2-7; 10 bases are shared with TRBD2. V shed 3 bases, J shed 2 bases, and the junction held 4 bases outside the gene matches. This CDR3 region has 15 residues. The germline CDR1 and CDR2 sequences are KGHSH and LQKENI. The CDR3, as DNA: TGTGCCAGCTCACCTGGACTAGCGGACACCTACGAGCAGTACTTC. Protein sequence: CASSPGLADTYEQYF.

The rearrangement uses TRBV19 and TRBJ1-1; D gene ambiguous. Germline assignment: CDR1 LNHDA and CDR2 SQIVND (reference sequence). V shed 5 bases and J shed 3 bases, with 13 bases lying between them. The CDR3 is 14 residues long. In DNA form, the CDR3 reads TGTGCCAGTAGTGCCCACATACCCTACACTGAAGCTTTCTTT. This gives the protein CASSAHIPYTEAFF.

This clone came up a few times. The V gene is TRBV7-6, the J gene TRBJ2-7; unclear D gene. V was cut by 4 bases and J by 2 bases, with 3 bases left in between. CDR3 size: 11 residues. Germline V gives CDR1 SGHVS, CDR2 FNYEAQ. CDR3 sequence reads: CASSSTYEQYF. CDR3 in DNA: TGTGCCAGCAGCTCAACCTACGAGCAGTACTTC. The variable domain in full, with the rest retrieved from reference TRBV7-6 and TRBJ2-7, is GAGVSQSPRYKVTKRGQDVALRCDPISGHVSLYWYRQALGQGPEFLTYFNYEAQQDKSGLPNDRFSAERPEGSISTLTIQRTEQRDSAMYRCASSSTYEQYFGPGTRLTVT.

The rearrangement joins TRBV27 to TRBJ2-2, with 8 bases fitting TRBD1. V lost 5 bases to trimming and J lost 6 bases; unmatched junction nucleotides: 14. CDR1 MNHEY and CDR2 SMNVEV come from the germline V gene (reference sequence). The CDR3 is made up of 17 amino acids. The CDR3 spells CASSPRLPGTGAGELFF. The CDR3 nucleotides are TGTGCCAGCAGTCCGAGACTACCCGGGACAGGCGCCGGGGAGCTGTTTTTT.

The rearrangement links TRBV7-9 to TRBJ2-3; D gene uncertain. The germline CDR1 and CDR2 sequences are SEHNR and FQNEAQ (reference sequence). V dropped 4 bases and J dropped 2 bases, with 4 bases sitting between them. The CDR3 length is 12 residues. The CDR3 nucleotides are TGTGCCAGCAGCTCCTTCACAGATACGCAGTATTTT. Translating it yields CASSSFTDTQYF.

The chain joins TRBV4-3 to TRBJ2-7; perhaps TRBD1 as D (6 bases). Germline-derived CDR1 and CDR2 are LGHNA and YSLEER. V was clipped by 1 base and J by 2 bases, with 9 bases between them. The CDR3 runs 14 residues. The CDR3 sequence is CASSQARGTYEQYF. The CDR3 bases are TGCGCCAGCAGCCAAGCGAGGGGGACCTACGAGCAGTACTTC.

The chain has TRBV9 and TRBJ1-2, with unresolved D. The CDR3 contains 11 residues. The V end lost 4 bases, the J end lost 8 bases, and 9 bases lay between the germline ends. Germline CDR1 is SGDLS and CDR2 is YYNGEE. The CDR3 region is CASSLTGGYTF. The CDR3 DNA sequence: TGTGCCAGCAGCCTAACGGGGGGCTACACCTTC. The complete variable domain, with remaining parts taken from reference TRBV9 and TRBJ1-2, reads DSGVTQTPKHLITATGQRVTLRCSPRSGDLSVYWYQQSLDQGLQFLIQYYNGEERAKGNILERFSAQQFPDLHSELNLSSLELGDSALYFCASSLTGGYTFGSGTRLTVV.

The chain has TRBV10-3 and TRBJ1-3; 12 bases fit TRBD1. J lost 10 bases, V lost 8 bases, and 21 bases had no gene match. CDR1 is ENHRY, CDR2 SYGVKD, per germline. This CDR3 has 18 amino acids. The CDR3 DNA reads TGTGCCATCGGAAAAAACTGGGGACAGGGGGCGAAGATGGTTACCATATATTTT. It is translated as CAIGKNWGQGAKMVTIYF.

This clone occurred a few times. The genes are TRBV5-6 and TRBJ2-7, with a possible D match to TRBD2 (7 bases). The CDR3 totals 16 residues. Germline values: CDR1 SGHDT, CDR2 YYEEEE. V lost 3 bases, J lost 3 bases, and 19 bases lay in between. CDR3 DNA: TGTGCCAGCAGCTGGGGGAGGGACATCCAGATCTACGAGCAGTACTTC. This encodes CASSWGRDIQIYEQYF.

The chain employs TRBV29-1 and TRBJ2-3; TRBD1 is a possible D gene (6 bases). The V gene lost 7 bases and the J gene lost 4 bases, with 12 bases spanning the gap. Germline V CDR1 and CDR2: SQVTM, ANQGSEA. The CDR3 length is 12 residues. The CDR3 sequence: CSALTGPDTQYF. CDR3 nucleotide sequence: TGCAGCGCCTTAACAGGGCCAGATACGCAGTATTTT.

The J gene is TRBJ2-6, the V gene TRBV6-4, with a weak D call TRBD1 (5 bases). The germline gives CDR1 MRHNA, CDR2 SNTAGT. The germline V and J ends were trimmed by 5 bases and 0 bases, with 8 bases remaining between them. The CDR3 consists of 15 residues. CDR3 DNA sequence: TGTGCCAGCAGTAATGACAGCTCTGGGGCCAACGTCCTGACTTTC. It translates to CASSNDSSGANVLTF.

This clone came up once. V gene TRBV30 combines with J gene TRBJ2-1; D is perhaps TRBD2 (7 bases). This CDR3 region has 16 residues. Trimming shortened V by 0 bases and J by 0 bases, and 12 bases separated the two germline ends. Germline CDR1 and CDR2: GTSNPN and SVGIG (reference sequence). Here the CDR3 reads CAWSVWGGLSYNEQFF. The CDR3 DNA is TGTGCCTGGAGTGTGTGGGGGGGCCTCTCCTACAATGAGCAGTTCTTC.

The sample holds one count of this clone. This sequence joins TRBV4-3 and TRBJ2-5, with unresolved D. Trimming stripped 1 base from V and 1 base from J, with 10 bases between. Germline V CDR1 and CDR2: LGHNA, YSLEER. This CDR3 region has 15 residues. CDR3 sequence: CASSQGLRGQETQYF. For the CDR3, the DNA is TGCGCCAGCAGCCAAGGGTTACGCGGCCAAGAGACCCAGTACTTC.

The genes are TRBV10-3 and TRBJ2-1; 7 nucleotides agree with TRBD2. The CDR3 consists of 16 residues. CDR1 ENHRY and CDR2 SYGVKD come from the germline V gene. Losses at the gene ends were 5 bases for V and 1 base for J; bases not matched to a gene: 8. Here the CDR3 reads CAISPPGGGSYNEQFF. CDR3 nucleotides: TGTGCCATCAGTCCCCCCGGGGGAGGGTCCTACAATGAGCAGTTCTTC.

The chain joins TRBV30 to TRBJ1-6; TRBD1 agrees at 7 bases. CDR3 size: 14 residues. V lost 3 bases, J lost 10 bases, and 9 bases stayed unmatched. From germline, CDR1 is GTSNPN and CDR2 SVGIG (reference sequence). The CDR3 nucleotides read TGTGCCTGGAGCCGACAGGGTTTTGCATCACCCCTCCACTTT. Amino acid sequence: CAWSRQGFASPLHF.

The V call is TRBV18, the J call TRBJ2-3; possible D gene TRBD2, 6 bases. The CDR3 totals 15 residues. CDR1 and CDR2 (germline): KGHSH, LQKENI. Deletions cut 0 bases from V and 4 bases from J, with 11 bases between. CDR3 sequence: CASSPPQGGSDTQYF. The CDR3 bases are TGTGCCAGCTCACCACCGCAGGGAGGATCAGATACGCAGTATTTT.

The J gene is TRBJ2-1, the V gene TRBV28; the match to TRBD2 covers 10 bases. CDR3 length equals 15 residues. Trimming cost V 5 bases and J 5 bases; bases outside gene matches: 6. Looked up from germline, CDR1 is MDHEN and CDR2 is SYDVKM. The CDR3 spells CASSTRLAGHNEQFF. The CDR3 DNA reads as TGTGCCAGCAGTACTCGACTAGCGGGCCACAATGAGCAGTTCTTC.

This clone was counted only a few times. This sample includes further DNA sequences coding for the same CDR3. The chain links TRBV30 to TRBJ2-1, with D maybe TRBD2 (6 bases). The CDR3 is 15 residues long. Per germline, CDR1 GTSNPN and CDR2 SVGIG (reference sequence). Trimming pared 0 bases from V and 4 bases from J, leaving 13 bases between. CDR3 sequence (DNA): TGTGCCTGGAGTGTAAGAACCGGGGGTTACAATGAGCAGTTCTTC. Translated: CAWSVRTGGYNEQFF.

The genes are TRBV29-1 and TRBJ2-5, with D tentatively TRBD2 (5 bases). Germline CDR1 and CDR2: SQVTM and ANQGSEA. CDR3 length equals 10 residues. Trimming left V 7 bases short and J 5 bases short, with 8 bases between. This CDR3 reads CSAEGETQYF. Written as DNA, the CDR3 is TGCAGCGCCGAGGGCGAGACCCAGTACTTC.